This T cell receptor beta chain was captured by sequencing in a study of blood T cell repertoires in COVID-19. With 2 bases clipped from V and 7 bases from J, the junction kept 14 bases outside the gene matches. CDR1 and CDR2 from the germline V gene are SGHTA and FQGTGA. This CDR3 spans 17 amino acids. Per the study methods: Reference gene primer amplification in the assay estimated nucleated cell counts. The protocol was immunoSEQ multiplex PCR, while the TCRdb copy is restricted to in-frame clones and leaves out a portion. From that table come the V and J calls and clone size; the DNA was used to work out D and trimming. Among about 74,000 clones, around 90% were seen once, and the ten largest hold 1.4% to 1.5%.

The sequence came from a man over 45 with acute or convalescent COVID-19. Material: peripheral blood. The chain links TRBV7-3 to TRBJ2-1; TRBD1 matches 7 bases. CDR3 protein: CASSLWGTDRVGNEQFF. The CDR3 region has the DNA TGTGCCAGCAGCTTATGGGGGACAGACAGGGTCGGGAATGAGCAGTTCTTC.